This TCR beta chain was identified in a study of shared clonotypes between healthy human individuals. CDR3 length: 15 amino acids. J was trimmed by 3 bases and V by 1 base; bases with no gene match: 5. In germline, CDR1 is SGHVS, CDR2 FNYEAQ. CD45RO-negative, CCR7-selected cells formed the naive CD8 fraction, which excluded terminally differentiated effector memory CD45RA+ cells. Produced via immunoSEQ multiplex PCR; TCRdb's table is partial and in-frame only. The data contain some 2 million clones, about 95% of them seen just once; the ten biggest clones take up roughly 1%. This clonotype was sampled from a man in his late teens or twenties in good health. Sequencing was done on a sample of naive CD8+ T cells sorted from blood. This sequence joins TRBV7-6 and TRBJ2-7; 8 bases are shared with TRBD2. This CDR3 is CASSLDGGGFYEQYF. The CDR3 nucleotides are TGTGCCAGCAGCTTAGACGGGGGGGGATTCTACGAGCAGTACTTC.